The source of this T cell receptor (beta chain) is a study of T-cell reconstitution after alpha-beta-depleted transplantation in children. Study-level points and caveats: The authors attributed T-cell counts and diversity one year after transplant mostly to newly produced T cells. Reportedly, only several hundred clones from non-depleted graft cells drove alpha-beta T-cell counts at about two months. High day-60 TCRbeta diversity in some patients came from surviving recipient T cells and thymic progenitors.

Researchers prepared the TCRbeta library using unique molecular identifiers, the study reports. In TCRdb, the PCR reads were re-called with MiXCR into one record per CDR3 protein. The sample consists of 6,500 to 8,000 distinct CDR3 sequences, 25% to 35% of them appearing once. This clonotype has ten or more counts. Its antigen is not known. This sequence was found in a boy in the first two years of life who had a stem cell transplant for SCID, so the T cells may come from the graft donor. The sample was peripheral blood, taken 60 days after TCRalphabeta/CD19-depleted stem cell transplant.

CDR3 DNA: TGTGCTAGTGGTTTGATGACAGGGCCTAATGAAAAACTGTTTTTT. Protein sequence: CASGLMTGPNEKLFF. The chain combines TRBV12-5 with TRBJ1-4; 7 nucleotides match TRBD1. The CDR3 sequence is 15 residues long. Germline CDR1 and CDR2: LGHNT and FRNRAP. V shed 2 bases, J shed 3 bases, and the junction held 3 bases outside the gene matches.